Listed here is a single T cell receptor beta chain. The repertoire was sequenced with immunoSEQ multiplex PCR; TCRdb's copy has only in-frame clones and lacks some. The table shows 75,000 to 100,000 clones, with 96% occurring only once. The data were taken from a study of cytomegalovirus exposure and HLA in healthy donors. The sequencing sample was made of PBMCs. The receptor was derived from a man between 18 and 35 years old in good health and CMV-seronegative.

CDR3 amino acids: CASSRLLTNTGELFF. DNA of the CDR3: TGTGCCAGCAGCCGACTCTTAACTAACACCGGGGAGCTGTTTTTT. The chain combines TRBV11-2 with TRBJ2-2; D gene unclear. The CDR3 is 15 residues long. With 5 bases removed from V and 2 bases from J, the gap between germline ends came to 12 bases. In germline, CDR1 is SGHAT, CDR2 FQNNGV.